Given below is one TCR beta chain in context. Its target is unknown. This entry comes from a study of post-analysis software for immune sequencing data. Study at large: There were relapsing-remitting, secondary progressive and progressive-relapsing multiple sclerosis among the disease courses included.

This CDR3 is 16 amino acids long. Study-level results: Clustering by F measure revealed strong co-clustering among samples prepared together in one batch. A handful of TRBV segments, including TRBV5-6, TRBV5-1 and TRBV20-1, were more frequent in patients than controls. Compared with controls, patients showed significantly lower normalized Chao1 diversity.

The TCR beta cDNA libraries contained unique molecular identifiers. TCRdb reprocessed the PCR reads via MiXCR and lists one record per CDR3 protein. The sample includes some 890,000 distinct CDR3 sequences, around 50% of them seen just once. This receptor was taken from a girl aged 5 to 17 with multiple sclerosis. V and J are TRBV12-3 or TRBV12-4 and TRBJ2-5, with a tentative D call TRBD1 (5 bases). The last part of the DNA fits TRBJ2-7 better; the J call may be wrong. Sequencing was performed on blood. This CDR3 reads CASSRRVTEKPYEQYF. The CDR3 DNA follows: TGTGCCAGCAGTCGAAGAGTGACAGAAAAACCCTACGAGCAGTACTTC.